A single sample gave rise to the 13 T cell receptor beta chains below, sequenced in a study of blood T cells in healthy people across ages. Through a sample-barcoded 5' primer and a J-beta primer mix, a second PCR was run for roughly 6 to 11 cycles. TCRdb processed the 5' RACE reads anew with MiXCR; each CDR3 protein has one entry. The profile covers roughly 700,000 distinct CDR3 sequences, with approximately 49% appearing a single time and about a third taken by the ten largest. Sample: blood. The receptors stem from a woman aged 55-69 years in good health.

The genes are TRBV7-8 and TRBJ2-7; D gene ambiguous. V was pared by 4 bases and J by 0 bases, with 10 bases between. The CDR3 is made up of 14 amino acids. CDR1 is SGHVS, CDR2 FQNEAQ, per germline. The CDR3 coding sequence is TGTGCCAGCAGCTGGGCCGCAAACTCCTACGAGCAGTACTTC. It specifies CASSWAANSYEQYF.

The chain combines TRBV6-6 with TRBJ2-3; 9 nucleotides align to TRBD1. The V segment lost 2 bases and the J segment 4 bases; nucleotides outside the gene matches: 4. The V gene's germline CDR1 is MNHNY and CDR2 SVGAGI (reference sequence). The CDR3 runs 15 residues. CDR3 bases: TGTGCCAGCAGTTACGGGACAGGGCGGGCAGATACGCAGTATTTT. This translates into CASSYGTGRADTQYF.

This clonotype was seen only a few times. V is TRBV5-1 and J is TRBJ2-5; 10 nucleotides align to TRBD2. This CDR3 is 14 amino acids long. Germline loops: CDR1 SGHRS, CDR2 YFSETQ. J was trimmed by 5 bases and V by 7 bases; bases with no gene match: 8. This CDR3 is CASSGASGSETQYF. The CDR3 region has the DNA TGCGCCAGCTCCGGGGCTAGCGGGAGTGAGACCCAGTACTTC.

The sample holds a few counts of this clonotype. The rearrangement links TRBV12-3 or TRBV12-4 to TRBJ1-5, with 7 positions matching TRBD1. V lost 3 bases and J lost 4; bases outside the gene matches: 6. The CDR3 extends over 15 amino acids. The CDR3 DNA is TGTGCCAGCAGTTTCGGCCCAGGGGGTAATCAGCCCCAGCATTTT. Translating it yields CASSFGPGGNQPQHF.

The J gene is TRBJ2-1, the V gene TRBV6-5, with 10 positions matching TRBD1. The trim removed 6 bases at V and 14 bases at J, leaving 1 base unmatched. This CDR3 spans 10 amino acids. The germline V gene encodes CDR1 MNHEY and CDR2 SVGAGI. The CDR3, as DNA: TGTGCCAGCAGAGGGACAGGGGAGTTCTTC. Translating gives CASRGTGEFF.

This chain joins TRBV5-6 and TRBJ1-5; D ambiguous. The CDR3 is made up of 15 amino acids. The V gene lost 3 bases and the J gene lost 2 bases, with 12 bases spanning the gap. Germline V gene sequence: CDR1 SGHDT, CDR2 YYEEEE. This CDR3 is CASSSLGEGNQPQHF. The CDR3 nucleotides are TGTGCCAGCAGCTCCCTAGGAGAAGGCAATCAGCCCCAGCATTTT.

The V and J genes are TRBV20-1 and TRBJ2-7; 9 bases are a match to TRBD2. The junction had 19 bases not matched to a gene; V was cut back by 6 bases and J by 7 bases. CDR3 size: 16 residues. CDR1 is DFQATT, CDR2 SNEGSKA, per germline (reference sequence). The CDR3 DNA sequence: TGCAGTGCATCCCTAGGTAGGACTAGCGAAAACAATGAGCAGTACTTC. This codes for CSASLGRTSENNEQYF.

This chain links TRBV2 with TRBJ2-4; D gene uncertain. The last part of the DNA fits TRBJ2-7 better; the J call may be wrong. CDR3 size: 13 residues. The germline V gene encodes CDR1 SNHLY and CDR2 FYNNEI. For the CDR3, the DNA is TGTGCCAGCAGTGTGGGCCTAGGGAACGAGCAGTACTTC. This encodes CASSVGLGNEQYF.

The chain links TRBV7-8 to TRBJ2-1; D is ambiguous. V lost 5 bases to trimming and J lost 8 bases, with 16 bases between them. CDR3 length equals 14 residues. The germline CDR1 and CDR2 sequences are SGHVS and FQNEAQ. The CDR3 DNA reads as TGTGCCAGCAGCATCCGGGCCCCAGGCGATGAGCAGTTCTTC. Protein product: CASSIRAPGDEQFF.

This clonotype was counted between two and nine times. The J gene is TRBJ2-1, the V gene TRBV5-1, with TRBD2 identical over 11 bases. V shed 2 bases, J shed 8 bases, and the junction held 9 bases outside the gene matches. Looked up from germline, CDR1 is SGHRS and CDR2 is YFSETQ. This CDR3 is built from 16 residues. CDR3 protein: CASSFLLAGVNHEQFF. For the CDR3, the DNA is TGCGCCAGCAGCTTCCTACTAGCGGGAGTGAACCATGAGCAGTTCTTC. Full variable domain (outside the CDR3, taken from reference TRBV5-1 and TRBJ2-1): KAGVTQTPRYLIKTRGQQVTLSCSPISGHRSVSWYQQTPGQGLQFLFEYFSETQRNKGNFPGRFSGRQFSNSRSEMNVSTLELGDSALYLCASSFLLAGVNHEQFFGPGTRLTVL.

Here the CDR3 reads CASSTGGDSHYQPQHF. DNA of the CDR3: TGTGCCAGCAGCACCGGTGGGGACAGCCACTATCAGCCCCAGCATTTT. This chain joins TRBV7-2 and TRBJ1-5; TRBD1 matches at 7 bases. The CDR3 extends over 16 amino acids. The germline gives CDR1 SGHTA, CDR2 FQGNSA. The V and J ends lost 5 bases and 5 bases, in that order; junction bases with no gene match: 12. Full variable domain (remainder filled in from reference TRBV7-2 and TRBJ1-5): GAGVSQSPSNKVTEKGKDVELRCDPISGHTALYWYRQSLGQGLEFLIYFQGNSAPDKSGLPSDRFSAERTGGSVSTLTIQRTQQEDSAVYLCASSTGGDSHYQPQHFGDGTRLSIL.

This clonotype was seen more than once but under ten times. The V gene is TRBV5-1, the J gene TRBJ2-7; TRBD1 aligns across 9 bases. The V gene's germline CDR1 is SGHRS and CDR2 YFSETQ. V shed 4 bases, J shed 4 bases, and the junction held 6 bases outside the gene matches. The CDR3 runs to 14 residues. The DNA of the CDR3 is TGCGCCAGCAGCCTCGGACAGGGGATATACGAGCAGTACTTC. Protein sequence: CASSLGQGIYEQYF.

V gene TRBV4-3 combines with J gene TRBJ2-4; D possibly uses TRBD1 or TRBD2 (5 bases each). V lost 6 bases and J 0 bases, leaving 18 bases between the germline ends. Germline CDR1 is LGHNA and CDR2 is YSLEER. The CDR3 is made up of 17 amino acids. CDR3: CASSSRWGPLAKNIQYF. The CDR3 DNA sequence: TGCGCCAGCAGTTCAAGGTGGGGACCCCTAGCCAAAAACATTCAGTACTTC.